One sample yielded the 30 T cell receptor beta chains listed below, sequenced in a study of STAT5B mutations in CD4+ large granular lymphocyte leukemia. Repertoires were generated with immunoSEQ multiplex PCR, while TCRdb's copy carries only in-frame clones and drops some. Of 30,000 to 40,000 clones detected, 75% to 85% appear once; the ten largest clones hold 0.55%. Sequenced sample: CD4+ T cells from blood buffy coats. The source of these receptors is a human donor in good health.

This clone was counted between two and nine times. The V call is TRBV27, the J call TRBJ1-1; D is uncertain. The CDR3 extends over 15 amino acids. Germline loops: CDR1 MNHEY, CDR2 SMNVEV (reference sequence). Trimming cost V 3 bases and J 6 bases, with 17 bases left between them. CDR3 amino acids: CASSFLLENPPEAFF. The CDR3 DNA reads TGTGCCAGCAGTTTTCTCCTAGAAAATCCCCCTGAAGCTTTCTTT.

This clone appeared a few times. DNA of the CDR3: TGTGCCAGCAGCTGGACTAGCGGGGGAACCTACGAGCAGTACTTC. This sequence encodes CASSWTSGGTYEQYF. The V gene is TRBV11-2, the J gene TRBJ2-7; 13 bases map to TRBD2. CDR3 length: 15 amino acids. The V gene's germline CDR1 is SGHAT and CDR2 FQNNGV. The V and J ends lost 4 bases and 2 bases, in that order; junction bases with no gene match: 2.

This sequence joins TRBV5-1 and TRBJ1-1; D gene unclear. With 1 base removed from V and 0 bases from J, the gap between germline ends came to 10 bases. The CDR3 contains 15 residues. Germline assignment: CDR1 SGHRS and CDR2 YFSETQ. The CDR3 region has the DNA TGCGCCAGCAGCTTGAGTATTTCTATGAACACTGAAGCTTTCTTT. This codes for CASSLSISMNTEAFF.

The V and J genes are TRBV5-4 and TRBJ2-1; TRBD1 is a possible D gene (5 bases). Trimming stripped 5 bases from V and 9 bases from J, with 18 bases between. The CDR3 has 14 amino acids. CDR1 and CDR2 (germline): SGHNT, YYREEE (reference sequence). The CDR3, as DNA: TGTGCCAGCAGTTATCTAGGGGCCGTGGGTGAGCAGTTCTTC. This encodes CASSYLGAVGEQFF.

The chain couples TRBV9 to TRBJ2-3; 11 positions match TRBD2. The junction had 5 bases not matched to a gene; V was cut back by 1 base and J by 1 base. This CDR3 has 17 amino acids. CDR1 is SGDLS and CDR2 is YYNGEE in the germline V gene. The CDR3 spells CASSVTSGRIGTDTQYF. DNA for the CDR3: TGTGCCAGCAGCGTAACTAGCGGGAGAATCGGCACAGATACGCAGTATTTT.

In its sample, this clone was seen once. The chain is built from TRBV7-9 and TRBJ1-4; tentatively, D is TRBD1 (5 bases). The V and J ends lost 9 bases and 3 bases respectively, with 14 bases between them. Germline V gene lookup returns CDR1 SEHNR and CDR2 FQNEAQ (reference sequence). The CDR3 covers 14 residues. The chain's CDR3 is CASTFDSPNEKLFF. As DNA, the CDR3 is TGTGCCAGTACCTTTGACAGTCCTAATGAAAAACTGTTTTTT.

This clone occurred once. This chain links TRBV5-1 with TRBJ2-7, with D unclear. V was pared by 0 bases and J by 2 bases, with 6 bases between. Germline CDR1 is SGHRS and CDR2 is YFSETQ. This CDR3 spans 13 amino acids. The CDR3 sequence: CASSLVQTYEQYF. CDR3 bases: TGCGCCAGCAGCTTGGTTCAAACCTACGAGCAGTACTTC.

The table lists this clone with a few counts. The chain uses TRBV18 and TRBJ1-6; tentatively, D is TRBD1 (6 bases). The CDR3 sequence is 12 residues long. V was pared by 3 bases and J by 9 bases, with 6 bases between. Germline V CDR1 and CDR2: KGHSH, LQKENI. CDR3 region: CASSPRGSPLHF. The CDR3 DNA reads as TGTGCCAGCTCACCCAGGGGTTCACCCCTCCACTTT.

The chain carries TRBV9 and TRBJ2-3; 12 bases are shared with TRBD2. Looked up from germline, CDR1 is SGDLS and CDR2 is YYNGEE. The CDR3 is made up of 15 amino acids. V shed 4 bases and J 5 bases; nucleotides not matched to a gene: 5. The chain's CDR3 is CASSLTSGSIDTQYF. The CDR3, as DNA: TGTGCCAGCAGCTTGACTAGCGGGAGTATAGATACGCAGTATTTT.

This chain connects TRBV5-1 to TRBJ1-6, with 11 bases fitting TRBD1. The CDR3 runs 16 residues. Unmatched junction bases numbered 6, after V lost 0 bases and J lost 10 bases. Germline CDR1 and CDR2: SGHRS and YFSETQ. CDR3 residues: CASSLGTGGENSPLHF. The CDR3 bases are TGCGCCAGCAGCTTGGGGACAGGGGGCGAGAACTCACCCCTCCACTTT.

The J gene is TRBJ2-5, the V gene TRBV5-1; the D gene is possibly TRBD2 (5 bases). In germline, CDR1 is SGHRS, CDR2 YFSETQ. V shed 2 bases and J shed 1 base, with 9 bases lying between them. The CDR3 length is 14 residues. The CDR3 loop reads CASSFRSGQETQYF. DNA of the CDR3: TGCGCCAGCAGCTTTAGGAGCGGCCAAGAGACCCAGTACTTC.

The rearrangement links TRBV10-3 to TRBJ1-2; D uncertain. V lost 6 bases to trimming and J lost 6 bases, with 20 bases between them. CDR3 length: 15 residues. The germline V gene encodes CDR1 ENHRY and CDR2 SYGVKD. The CDR3 loop is CAISDNDYTTNGYTF. The CDR3 DNA sequence: TGTGCCATCAGCGATAACGACTACACGACGAATGGCTACACCTTC.

This chain links TRBV5-1 with TRBJ1-5, with D tentatively TRBD1 (5 bases). The germline V gene encodes CDR1 SGHRS and CDR2 YFSETQ. CDR3 length: 16 amino acids. Trimming removed 4 bases from V and 3 bases from J, with 17 bases in between. The CDR3, as DNA: TGCGCCAGCAGCCCCACCGGGACTGAGTACAATCAGCCCCAGCATTTT. Its translation is CASSPTGTEYNQPQHF.

V and J are TRBV5-1 and TRBJ2-5; 8 bases agree with TRBD1. CDR1 is SGHRS and CDR2 is YFSETQ in the germline V gene. The V and J ends lost 4 bases and 5 bases, in that order; junction bases with no gene match: 4. The CDR3 length is 13 residues. The CDR3 here is CASSPTGEETQYF. The CDR3 DNA sequence: TGCGCCAGCAGCCCGACAGGGGAGGAGACCCAGTACTTC.

Sample share makes this clone medium-sized. The CDR3 protein is CAITGTSVTGELFF. DNA for the CDR3: TGTGCCATCACCGGGACTAGCGTCACCGGGGAGCTGTTTTTT. The V gene is TRBV10-3, the J gene TRBJ2-2; TRBD2 matches 10 bases. Germline-derived CDR1 and CDR2 are ENHRY and SYGVKD. Germline trimming cut 7 bases from V and 4 bases from J; bases unmatched to any gene: 3. The CDR3 totals 14 residues.

The V call is TRBV18, the J call TRBJ1-5, with D possibly being TRBD1 (6 bases). Germline V lookup: CDR1 KGHSH, CDR2 LQKENI. Trimming shortened V by 5 bases and J by 3 bases, and 14 bases separated the two germline ends. This CDR3 comprises 15 residues. CDR3 residues: CASSGADSINQPQHF. In DNA, the CDR3 is TGTGCCAGCTCAGGGGCGGACAGCATCAATCAGCCCCAGCATTTT. The complete variable domain, with remaining parts taken from reference TRBV18 and TRBJ1-5, reads NAGVMQNPRHLVRRRGQEARLRCSPMKGHSHVYWYRQLPEEGLKFMVYLQKENIIDESGMPKERFSAEFPKEGPSILRIQQVVRGDSAAYFCASSGADSINQPQHFGDGTRLSIL.

The chain carries TRBV5-1 and TRBJ1-3; 7 bases are shared with TRBD1. Looked up from germline, CDR1 is SGHRS and CDR2 is YFSETQ. The CDR3 covers 15 residues. The V gene end was trimmed by 4 bases and the J gene end by 4 bases; junction bases not matched to a gene: 8. In DNA form, the CDR3 reads TGCGCCAGCAGCCCGACAGGGCTTTCGGGAAACACCATATATTTT. This encodes CASSPTGLSGNTIYF.

The rearrangement joins TRBV7-6 to TRBJ2-1; perhaps D is TRBD1 or TRBD2 (5 bases each). The germline V gene has CDR1 SGHVS and CDR2 FNYEAQ. Trimming removed 0 bases from V and 0 bases from J, with 18 bases in between. The CDR3 extends over 19 amino acids. The CDR3 region has the DNA TGTGCCAGCAGCTTAGCGCTAAGAGGGACGCAAAGCTCCTACAATGAGCAGTTCTTC. Amino acid sequence: CASSLALRGTQSSYNEQFF. The entire variable domain, with the rest obtained from reference TRBV7-6 and TRBJ2-1, is as follows: GAGVSQSPRYKVTKRGQDVALRCDPISGHVSLYWYRQALGQGPEFLTYFNYEAQQDKSGLPNDRFSAERPEGSISTLTIQRTEQRDSAMYRCASSLALRGTQSSYNEQFFGPGTRLTVL.

The chain uses TRBV7-2 and TRBJ2-7; 8 bases fit TRBD1. Germline assignment: CDR1 SGHTA and CDR2 FQGNSA. The CDR3 totals 15 residues. V was pared by 5 bases and J by 5 bases, with 11 bases of the junction left unmatched. The DNA of the CDR3 is TGTGCCAGCAGCCCCCAAGGAGGACAGGGCGACGAGCAGTACTTC. Amino acids: CASSPQGGQGDEQYF.

The chain joins TRBV6-5 to TRBJ1-1; D unresolved. The CDR3 loop spans 13 amino acids. Germline values: CDR1 MNHEY, CDR2 SVGAGI. V was trimmed by 4 bases and J by 0 bases, leaving 6 bases between them. CDR3 sequence: CASSFQLNTEAFF. CDR3 in DNA: TGTGCCAGCAGTTTCCAGCTGAACACTGAAGCTTTCTTT.

The chain carries TRBV6-5 and TRBJ2-7; 8 bases agree with TRBD2. This CDR3 spans 13 amino acids. V trimming: 6 bases; J trimming: 7 bases; junction bases outside the gene matches: 8. CDR1 MNHEY and CDR2 SVGAGI come from the germline V gene. The CDR3 sequence is CASRQPGLEEQYF. The DNA of the CDR3 is TGTGCCAGCAGGCAACCGGGACTAGAGGAGCAGTACTTC.

The CDR3 spells CASSQRPRSASGGYEQYF. The CDR3 region has the DNA TGCGCCAGCAGCCAAAGACCCCGGTCGGCTAGCGGGGGGTACGAGCAGTACTTC. This chain uses TRBV4-1 with TRBJ2-7; TRBD2 matches at 11 bases. Trimming cost V 2 bases and J 4 bases; bases outside gene matches: 13. The CDR3 loop spans 18 amino acids. Germline lookup yields CDR1 MGHRA and CDR2 YSYEKL.

The chain employs TRBV5-1 and TRBJ1-3, with a possible D match to TRBD1 (6 bases). Trimming took 0 bases from V and 1 from J, leaving 11 bases between them. Germline CDR1 SGHRS, CDR2 YFSETQ. The CDR3 runs to 16 residues. The CDR3 DNA sequence: TGCGCCAGCAGCTTGGCAGGACAGAGATCTGGAAACACCATATATTTT. Encoded protein: CASSLAGQRSGNTIYF.

This chain uses TRBV4-3 with TRBJ2-7, with 13 bases lining up with TRBD2. The CDR3 loop spans 19 amino acids. Germline V gene lookup returns CDR1 LGHNA and CDR2 YSLEER. V dropped 0 bases and J dropped 3; count of bases not matched to a gene: 11. CDR3 DNA: TGCGCCAGCAGCCAAGAAAGGAAAACGGGACTAGCGGGACTCTACGAGCAGTACTTC. Translation gives CASSQERKTGLAGLYEQYF.

A few counts support this clone. This sequence joins TRBV4-1 and TRBJ2-1, with TRBD1 matching over 10 bases. Losses at the gene ends were 4 bases for V and 3 bases for J; bases not matched to a gene: 3. Germline assignment: CDR1 MGHRA and CDR2 YSYEKL. The CDR3 is made up of 15 amino acids. The CDR3 here is CASSPRTGGYNEQFF. DNA for the CDR3: TGCGCCAGCAGCCCCAGGACAGGGGGCTACAATGAGCAGTTCTTC.

V is TRBV5-1 and J is TRBJ2-2; TRBD2 agrees at 14 bases. CDR3 length: 16 residues. Germline V gene sequence: CDR1 SGHRS, CDR2 YFSETQ. V lost 3 bases and J lost 5; bases outside the gene matches: 3. The CDR3 is CASSSGLAGATGELFF. DNA for the CDR3: TGCGCCAGCAGCTCGGGACTAGCGGGGGCAACCGGGGAGCTGTTTTTT.

The rearrangement uses TRBV27 and TRBJ2-5; maybe TRBD1 (6 bases). The CDR3 length is 16 residues. The V and J ends lost 1 base and 5 bases respectively, with 17 bases between them. CDR1 and CDR2 (germline): MNHEY, SMNVEV (reference sequence). The CDR3 DNA follows: TGTGCCAGCAGTTTATGGGGACGCAGGGGTAGTGAGACCCAGTACTTC. Protein product: CASSLWGRRGSETQYF.

This chain links TRBV5-1 with TRBJ1-5; D is unresolved. The CDR3 runs to 15 residues. The germline V gene encodes CDR1 SGHRS and CDR2 YFSETQ. Deletions cut 0 bases from V and 3 bases from J, with 10 bases between. CDR3 region: CASSLGTQVNQPQHF. In DNA, the CDR3 is TGCGCCAGCAGCTTGGGGACCCAAGTCAATCAGCCCCAGCATTTT.

This clone appeared a single time. The chain employs TRBV7-3 and TRBJ2-1; 9 bases are shared with TRBD2. Germline CDR1 and CDR2: SGHTA and FQGTGA. There are 16 residues in the CDR3. V gave up 1 base and J gave up 5 bases; unmatched junction bases: 6. CDR3 loop: CASSLKLAGLDNEQFF. CDR3 DNA: TGTGCCAGCAGCTTAAAGCTAGCGGGATTAGACAATGAGCAGTTCTTC.

The genes are TRBV27 and TRBJ2-3, with D perhaps matching TRBD2 (6 bases). V dropped 5 bases and J dropped 0 bases, with 9 bases sitting between them. CDR1 and CDR2 from the germline V gene are MNHEY and SMNVEV (reference sequence). CDR3 length: 14 amino acids. CDR3 region: CASSRSGSTDTQYF. The DNA of the CDR3 is TGTGCCAGCAGTAGAAGCGGGAGCACAGATACGCAGTATTTT.